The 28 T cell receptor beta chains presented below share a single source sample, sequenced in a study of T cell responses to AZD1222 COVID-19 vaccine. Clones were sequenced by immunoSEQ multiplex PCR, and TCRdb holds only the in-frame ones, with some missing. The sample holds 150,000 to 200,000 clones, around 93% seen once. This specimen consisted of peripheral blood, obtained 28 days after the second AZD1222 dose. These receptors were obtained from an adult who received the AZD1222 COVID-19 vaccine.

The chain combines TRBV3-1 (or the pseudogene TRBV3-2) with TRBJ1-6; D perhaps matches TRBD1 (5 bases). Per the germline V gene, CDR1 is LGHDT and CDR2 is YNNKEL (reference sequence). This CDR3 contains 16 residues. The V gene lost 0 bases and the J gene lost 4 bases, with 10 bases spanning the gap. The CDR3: CASSQDGTAYNSPLHF. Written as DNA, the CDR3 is TGTGCCAGCAGCCAAGATGGGACCGCATATAATTCACCCCTCCACTTT.

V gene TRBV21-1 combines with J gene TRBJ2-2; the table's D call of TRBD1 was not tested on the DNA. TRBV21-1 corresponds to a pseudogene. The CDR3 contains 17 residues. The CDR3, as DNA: TGTGCCAGCAGCAACGGACAGGAACTAGAGAACACCGGGGAGCTGTTTTTT. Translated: CASSNGQELENTGELFF.

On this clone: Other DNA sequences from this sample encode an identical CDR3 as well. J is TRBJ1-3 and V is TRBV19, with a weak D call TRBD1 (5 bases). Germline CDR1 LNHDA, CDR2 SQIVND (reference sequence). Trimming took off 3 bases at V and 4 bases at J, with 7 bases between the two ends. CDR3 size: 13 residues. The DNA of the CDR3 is TGTGCCAGTAGTATCCGGGACGGAAACACCATATATTTT. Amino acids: CASSIRDGNTIYF.

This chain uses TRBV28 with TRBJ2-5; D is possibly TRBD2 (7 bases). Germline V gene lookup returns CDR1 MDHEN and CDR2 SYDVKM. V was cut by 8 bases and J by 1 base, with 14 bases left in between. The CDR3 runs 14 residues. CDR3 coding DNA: TGTGCCAGCCCTACGGGGGGCAGCCAAGAGACCCAGTACTTC. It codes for CASPTGGSQETQYF.

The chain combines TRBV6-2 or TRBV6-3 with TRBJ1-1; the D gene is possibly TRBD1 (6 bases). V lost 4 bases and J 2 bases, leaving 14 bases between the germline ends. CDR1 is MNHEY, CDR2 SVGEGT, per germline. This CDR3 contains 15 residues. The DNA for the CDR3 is TGTGCCAGCAGTTCCGGAAGGACAGACAACACTGAAGCTTTCTTT. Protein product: CASSSGRTDNTEAFF.

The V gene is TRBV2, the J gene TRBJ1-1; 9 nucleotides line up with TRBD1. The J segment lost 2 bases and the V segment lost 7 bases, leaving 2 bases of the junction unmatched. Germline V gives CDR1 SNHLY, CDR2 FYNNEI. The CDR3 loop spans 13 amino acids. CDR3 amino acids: CASTGQGNTEAFF. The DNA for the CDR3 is TGTGCCAGCACGGGACAGGGTAACACTGAAGCTTTCTTT.

The CDR3 reads CASREQANQPQHF. As DNA, the CDR3 is TGTGCCAGCAGAGAACAGGCAAATCAGCCCCAGCATTTT. The chain couples TRBV28 to TRBJ1-5, with D maybe TRBD1 (5 bases). This CDR3 has 13 amino acids. Between the trimmed V and J ends, which lost 6 bases and 4 bases, there was a span of 10 bases. Germline V gives CDR1 MDHEN, CDR2 SYDVKM. The entire variable domain, with the rest obtained from reference TRBV28 and TRBJ1-5, is as follows: DVKVTQSSRYLVKRTGEKVFLECVQDMDHENMFWYRQDPGLGLRLIYFSYDVKMKEKGDIPEGYSVSREKKERFSLILESASTNQTSMYLCASREQANQPQHFGDGTRLSIL.

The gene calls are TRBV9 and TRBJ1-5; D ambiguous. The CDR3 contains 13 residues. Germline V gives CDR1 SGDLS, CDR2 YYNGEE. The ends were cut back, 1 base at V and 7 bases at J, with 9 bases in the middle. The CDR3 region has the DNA TGTGCCAGCAGCGTATCCTTAGAGCAGCCCCAGCATTTT. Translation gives CASSVSLEQPQHF.

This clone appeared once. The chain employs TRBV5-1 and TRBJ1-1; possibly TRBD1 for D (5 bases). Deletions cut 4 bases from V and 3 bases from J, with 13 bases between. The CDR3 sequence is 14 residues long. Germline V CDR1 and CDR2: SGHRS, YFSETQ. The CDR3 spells CASSKGDRDTEAFF. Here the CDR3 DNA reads TGCGCCAGCAGCAAAGGGGATAGGGACACTGAAGCTTTCTTT. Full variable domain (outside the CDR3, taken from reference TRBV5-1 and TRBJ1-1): KAGVTQTPRYLIKTRGQQVTLSCSPISGHRSVSWYQQTPGQGLQFLFEYFSETQRNKGNFPGRFSGRQFSNSRSEMNVSTLELGDSALYLCASSKGDRDTEAFFGQGTRLTVV.

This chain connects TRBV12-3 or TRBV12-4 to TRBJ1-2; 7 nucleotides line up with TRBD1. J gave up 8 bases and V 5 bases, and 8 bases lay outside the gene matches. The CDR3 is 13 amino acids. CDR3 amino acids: CASSAQGKSGYTF. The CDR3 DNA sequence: TGTGCCAGCAGTGCACAGGGGAAATCGGGCTACACCTTC.

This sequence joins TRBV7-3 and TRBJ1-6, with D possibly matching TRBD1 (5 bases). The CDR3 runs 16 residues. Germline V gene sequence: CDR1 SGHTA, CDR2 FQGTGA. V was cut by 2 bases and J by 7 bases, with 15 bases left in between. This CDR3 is CASSLSGTEANSPLHF. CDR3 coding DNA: TGTGCCAGCAGCTTATCAGGGACGGAGGCAAATTCACCCCTCCACTTT.

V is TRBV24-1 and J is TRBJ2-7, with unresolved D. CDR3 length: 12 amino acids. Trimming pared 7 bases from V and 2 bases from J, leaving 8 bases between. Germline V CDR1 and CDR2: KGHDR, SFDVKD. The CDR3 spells CATRWDTYEQYF. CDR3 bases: TGTGCCACCAGGTGGGATACCTACGAGCAGTACTTC.

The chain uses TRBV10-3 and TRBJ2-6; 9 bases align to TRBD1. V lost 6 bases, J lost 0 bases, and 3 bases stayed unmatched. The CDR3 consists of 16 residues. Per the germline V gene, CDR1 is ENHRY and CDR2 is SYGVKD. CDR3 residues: CAIRVTGGSGANVLTF. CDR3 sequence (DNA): TGTGCCATCAGGGTGACAGGGGGCTCTGGGGCCAACGTCCTGACTTTC.

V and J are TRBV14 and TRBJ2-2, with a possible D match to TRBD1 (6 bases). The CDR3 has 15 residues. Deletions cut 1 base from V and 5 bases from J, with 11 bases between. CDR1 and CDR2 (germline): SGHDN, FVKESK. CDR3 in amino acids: CASSQVGGQTGELFF. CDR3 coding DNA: TGTGCCAGCAGCCAAGTTGGGGGCCAAACCGGGGAGCTGTTTTTT.

CDR3 amino acids: CASSQPQDRGYVEQFF. CDR3 bases: TGTGCCAGCAGCCAACCCCAGGACAGGGGCTATGTTGAGCAGTTCTTC. The V and J genes are TRBV3-1 (or the pseudogene TRBV3-2) and TRBJ2-1; 9 nucleotides line up with TRBD1. The CDR3 is 16 residues long. Trimming took 2 bases from V and 9 from J; bases not matched to a gene: 11. CDR1 and CDR2 from the germline V gene are LGHDT and YNNKEL (reference sequence).

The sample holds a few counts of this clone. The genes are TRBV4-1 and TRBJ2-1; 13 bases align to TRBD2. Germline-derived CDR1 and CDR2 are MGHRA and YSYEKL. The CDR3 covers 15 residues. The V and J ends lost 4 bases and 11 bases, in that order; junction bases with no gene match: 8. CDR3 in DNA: TGCGCCAGCAGCCCCTGGACTAGCGGGGGAAACCAGCAGTTCTTC. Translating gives CASSPWTSGGNQQFF.

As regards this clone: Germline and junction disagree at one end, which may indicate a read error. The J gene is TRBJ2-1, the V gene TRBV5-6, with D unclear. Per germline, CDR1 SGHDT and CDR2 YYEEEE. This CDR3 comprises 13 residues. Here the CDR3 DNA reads TGTGCCAGCAGCTTGCTGCAAGAGAATGCGCAGTTCTTC. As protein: CASSLLQENAQFF.

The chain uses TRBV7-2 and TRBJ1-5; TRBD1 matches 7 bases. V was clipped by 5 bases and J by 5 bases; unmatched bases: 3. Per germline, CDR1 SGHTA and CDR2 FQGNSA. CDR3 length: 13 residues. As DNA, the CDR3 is TGTGCCAGCAGCGGGGACAGCGATCAGCCCCAGCATTTT. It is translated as CASSGDSDQPQHF.

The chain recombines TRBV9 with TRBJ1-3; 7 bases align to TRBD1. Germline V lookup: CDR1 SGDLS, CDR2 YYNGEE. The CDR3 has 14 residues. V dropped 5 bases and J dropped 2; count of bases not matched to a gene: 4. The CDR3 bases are TGTGCCAGCAGTATGACAGGGACTGGAAACACCATATATTTT. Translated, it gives CASSMTGTGNTIYF. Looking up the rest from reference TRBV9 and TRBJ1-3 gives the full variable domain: DSGVTQTPKHLITATGQRVTLRCSPRSGDLSVYWYQQSLDQGLQFLIQYYNGEERAKGNILERFSAQQFPDLHSELNLSSLELGDSALYFCASSMTGTGNTIYFGEGSWLTVV.

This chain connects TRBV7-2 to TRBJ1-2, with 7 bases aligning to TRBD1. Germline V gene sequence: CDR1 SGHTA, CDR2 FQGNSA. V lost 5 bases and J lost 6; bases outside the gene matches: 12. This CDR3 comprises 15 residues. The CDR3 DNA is TGTGCCAGCAGCCACGGACCACAGGGGTATGATGGCTACACCTTC. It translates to CASSHGPQGYDGYTF.

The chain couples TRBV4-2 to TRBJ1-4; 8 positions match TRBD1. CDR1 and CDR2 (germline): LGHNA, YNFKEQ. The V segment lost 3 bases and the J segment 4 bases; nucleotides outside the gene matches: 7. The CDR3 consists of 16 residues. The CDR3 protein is CASSHPKTGVNEKLFF. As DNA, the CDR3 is TGTGCCAGCAGCCATCCTAAGACAGGGGTTAATGAAAAACTGTTTTTT.

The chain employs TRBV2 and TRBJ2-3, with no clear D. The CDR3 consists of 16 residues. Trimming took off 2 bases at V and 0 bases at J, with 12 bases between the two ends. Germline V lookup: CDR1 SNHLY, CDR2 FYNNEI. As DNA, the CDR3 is TGTGCCAGCAGTGAAAGTCCTGAAATTAGCACAGATACGCAGTATTTT. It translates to CASSESPEISTDTQYF. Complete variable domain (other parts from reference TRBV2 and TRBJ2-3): EPEVTQTPSHQVTQMGQEVILRCVPISNHLYFYWYRQILGQKVEFLVSFYNNEISEKSEIFDDQFSVERPDGSNFTLKIRSTKLEDSAMYFCASSESPEISTDTQYFGPGTRLTVL.

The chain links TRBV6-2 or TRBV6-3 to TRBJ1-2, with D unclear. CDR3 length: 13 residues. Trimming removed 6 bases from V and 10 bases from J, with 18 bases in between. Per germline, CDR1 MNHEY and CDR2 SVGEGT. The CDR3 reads CASSSLEVPHYTF. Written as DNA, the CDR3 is TGTGCCAGCAGCTCATTGGAGGTTCCTCACTACACCTTC.

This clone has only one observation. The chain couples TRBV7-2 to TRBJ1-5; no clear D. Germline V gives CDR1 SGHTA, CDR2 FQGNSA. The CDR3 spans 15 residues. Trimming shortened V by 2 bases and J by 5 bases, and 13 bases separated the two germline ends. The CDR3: CASSLQASWDQPQHF. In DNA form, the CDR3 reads TGTGCCAGCAGCTTACAGGCATCCTGGGATCAGCCCCAGCATTTT.

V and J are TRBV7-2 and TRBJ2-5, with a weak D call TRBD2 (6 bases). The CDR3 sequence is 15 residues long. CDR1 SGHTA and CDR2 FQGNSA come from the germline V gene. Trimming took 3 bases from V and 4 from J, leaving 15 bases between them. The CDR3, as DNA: TGTGCCAGCAGCTTCCTACAGCGGGTAGGAGAGACCCAGTACTTC. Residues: CASSFLQRVGETQYF.

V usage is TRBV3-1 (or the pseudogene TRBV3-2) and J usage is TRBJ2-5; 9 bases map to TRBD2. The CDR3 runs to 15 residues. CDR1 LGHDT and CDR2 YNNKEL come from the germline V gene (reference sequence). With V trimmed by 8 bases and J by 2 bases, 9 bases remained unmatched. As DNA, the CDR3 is TGTGCCAGCTCGTCTGCTAGCGGGGAACAAGAGACCCAGTACTTC. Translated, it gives CASSSASGEQETQYF.

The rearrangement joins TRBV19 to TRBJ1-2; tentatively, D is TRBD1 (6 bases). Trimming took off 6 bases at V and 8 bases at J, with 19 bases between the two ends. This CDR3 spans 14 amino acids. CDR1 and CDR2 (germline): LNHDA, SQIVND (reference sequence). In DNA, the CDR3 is TGTGCCAGTAGACTCCCGGGGGGCGCAGGGGGCTACACCTTC. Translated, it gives CASRLPGGAGGYTF.

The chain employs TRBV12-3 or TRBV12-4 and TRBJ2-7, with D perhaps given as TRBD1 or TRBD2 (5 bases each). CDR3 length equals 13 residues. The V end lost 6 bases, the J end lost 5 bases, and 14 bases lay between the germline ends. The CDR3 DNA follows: TGTGCCAGCAGCCGACCCTGGGGACACGAGCAGTACTTC. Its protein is CASSRPWGHEQYF.